The clone carrying this T cell receptor beta chain was picked up a small number of times. For recovered donors of Cohort 3, there were two negative PCRs, clearance, or symptom resolution. These data are taken from a study of blood T cell repertoires in COVID-19. Some clones are missing from TCRdb's copy, which holds only in-frame ones; the method was immunoSEQ multiplex PCR. The table has 200,000 to 250,000 clones, approximately 90% seen once; the top ten hold 10% to 14%. The V segment lost 8 bases and the J segment 7 bases; nucleotides outside the gene matches: 5. The germline V gene has CDR1 SNHLY and CDR2 FYNNEI. There are 13 residues in the CDR3.

Sequencing used PBMCs or T cells enriched from blood (not recorded which). The sequence derives from a man aged 25-45 years who had recovered from COVID-19. The chain links TRBV2 to TRBJ1-6, with TRBD1 matching 7 bases. The CDR3 loop reads CASVTGNNSPLHF. Here the CDR3 DNA reads TGTGCCAGCGTGACAGGGAACAATTCACCCCTCCACTTT.